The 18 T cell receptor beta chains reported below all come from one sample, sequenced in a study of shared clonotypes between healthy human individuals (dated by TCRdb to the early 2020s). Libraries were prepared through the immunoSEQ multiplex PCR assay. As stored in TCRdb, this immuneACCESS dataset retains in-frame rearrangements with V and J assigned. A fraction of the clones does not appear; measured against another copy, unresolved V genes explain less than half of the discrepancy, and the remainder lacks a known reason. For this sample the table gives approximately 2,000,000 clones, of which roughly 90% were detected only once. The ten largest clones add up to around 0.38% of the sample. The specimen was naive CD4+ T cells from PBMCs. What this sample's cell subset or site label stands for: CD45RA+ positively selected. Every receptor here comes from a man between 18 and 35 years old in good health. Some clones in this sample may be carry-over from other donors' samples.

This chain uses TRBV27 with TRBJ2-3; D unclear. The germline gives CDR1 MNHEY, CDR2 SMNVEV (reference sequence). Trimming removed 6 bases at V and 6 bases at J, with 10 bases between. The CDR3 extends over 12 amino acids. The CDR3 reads CASSDHPDTQYF. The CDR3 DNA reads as TGTGCCAGCAGCGACCACCCCGATACGCAGTATTTT.

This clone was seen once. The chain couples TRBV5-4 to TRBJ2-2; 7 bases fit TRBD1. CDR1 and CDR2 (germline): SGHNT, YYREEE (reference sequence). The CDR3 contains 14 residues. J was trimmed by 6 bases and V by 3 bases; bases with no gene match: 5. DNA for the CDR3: TGTGCCAGCAGCTCCCGACAGGGAGCCGGGGAGCTGTTTTTT. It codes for CASSSRQGAGELFF.

The CDR3 loop reads CASSLGLAGGGQETQYF. The CDR3 coding sequence is TGTGCCAGCAGCTTGGGACTAGCGGGAGGGGGTCAAGAGACCCAGTACTTC. The chain uses TRBV5-8 and TRBJ2-5; 14 nucleotides match TRBD2. Germline trimming cut 0 bases from V and 2 bases from J; bases unmatched to any gene: 3. The germline gives CDR1 SGHTS, CDR2 YDEGEE. CDR3 size: 17 residues.

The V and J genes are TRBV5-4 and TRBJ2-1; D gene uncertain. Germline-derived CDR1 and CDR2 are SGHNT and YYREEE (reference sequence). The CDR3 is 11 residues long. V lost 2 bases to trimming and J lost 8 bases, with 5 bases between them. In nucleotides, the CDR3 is TGTGCCAGCAGCTTTAACGATGAGCAGTTCTTC. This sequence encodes CASSFNDEQFF.

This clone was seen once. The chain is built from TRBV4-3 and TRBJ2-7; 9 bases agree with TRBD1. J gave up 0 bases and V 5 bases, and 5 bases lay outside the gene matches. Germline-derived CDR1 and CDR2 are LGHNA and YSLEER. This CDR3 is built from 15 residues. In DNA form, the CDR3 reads TGCGCCAGCAGCAACGAGGACAGGGGCTCCTACGAGCAGTACTTC. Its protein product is CASSNEDRGSYEQYF.

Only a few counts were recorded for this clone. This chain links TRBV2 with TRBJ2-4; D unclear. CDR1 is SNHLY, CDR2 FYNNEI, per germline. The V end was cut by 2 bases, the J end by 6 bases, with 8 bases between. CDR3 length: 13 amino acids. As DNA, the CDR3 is TGTGCCAGCAGTGAAAATGGCCCAAACATTCAGTACTTC. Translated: CASSENGPNIQYF.

CDR3 bases: TGTGCCAGTAGTATCGGACTCGGCAGGTCTAACACCGGGGAGCTGTTTTTT. Residues: CASSIGLGRSNTGELFF. The chain has TRBV19 and TRBJ2-2; possibly TRBD2 for D (5 bases). Germline CDR1 LNHDA, CDR2 SQIVND (reference sequence). The CDR3 consists of 17 residues. With 3 bases removed from V and 2 bases from J, the gap between germline ends came to 16 bases.

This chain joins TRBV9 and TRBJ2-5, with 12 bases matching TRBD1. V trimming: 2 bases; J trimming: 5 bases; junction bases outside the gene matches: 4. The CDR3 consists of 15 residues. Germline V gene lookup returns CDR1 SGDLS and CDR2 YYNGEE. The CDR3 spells CASSVGTGGSETQYF. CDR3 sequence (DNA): TGTGCCAGCAGCGTGGGGACAGGGGGCTCGGAGACCCAGTACTTC.

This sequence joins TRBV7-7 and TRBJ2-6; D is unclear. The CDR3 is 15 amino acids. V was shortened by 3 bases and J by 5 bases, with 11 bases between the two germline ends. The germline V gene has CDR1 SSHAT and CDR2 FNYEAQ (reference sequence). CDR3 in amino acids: CASSLPQSRANVLTF. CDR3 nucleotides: TGTGCCAGCAGCTTGCCACAAAGTCGGGCCAACGTCCTGACTTTC.

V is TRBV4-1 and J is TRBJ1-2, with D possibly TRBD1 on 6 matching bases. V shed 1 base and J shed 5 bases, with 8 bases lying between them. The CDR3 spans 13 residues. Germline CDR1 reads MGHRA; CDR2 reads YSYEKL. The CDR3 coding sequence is TGCGCCAGCAGCCAAGTCCAGGGGTATGGCTACACCTTC. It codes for CASSQVQGYGYTF.

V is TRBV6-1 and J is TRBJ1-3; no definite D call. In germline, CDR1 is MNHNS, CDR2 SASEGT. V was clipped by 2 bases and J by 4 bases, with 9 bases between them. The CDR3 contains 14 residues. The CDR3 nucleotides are TGTGCCAGCAGTGAATGGCGCGTCGGAAACACCATATATTTT. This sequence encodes CASSEWRVGNTIYF.

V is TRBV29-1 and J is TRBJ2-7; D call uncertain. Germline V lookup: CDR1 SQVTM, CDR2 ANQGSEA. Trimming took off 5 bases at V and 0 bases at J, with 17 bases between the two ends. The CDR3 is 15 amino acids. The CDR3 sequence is CSVITTAASSYEQYF. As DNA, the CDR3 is TGCAGCGTTATTACGACGGCGGCTAGCTCCTACGAGCAGTACTTC.

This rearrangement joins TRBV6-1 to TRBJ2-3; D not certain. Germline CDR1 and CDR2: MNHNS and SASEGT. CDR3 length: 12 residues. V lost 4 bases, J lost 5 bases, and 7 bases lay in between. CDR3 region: CASSGSLDTQYF. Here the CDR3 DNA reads TGTGCCAGCAGTGGATCTTTAGATACGCAGTATTTT.

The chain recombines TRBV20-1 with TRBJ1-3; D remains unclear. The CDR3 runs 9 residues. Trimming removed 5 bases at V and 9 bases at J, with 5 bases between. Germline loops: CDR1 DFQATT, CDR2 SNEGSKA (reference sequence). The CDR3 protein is CSALGTIYF. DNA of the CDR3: TGCAGTGCTCTCGGCACCATATATTTT.

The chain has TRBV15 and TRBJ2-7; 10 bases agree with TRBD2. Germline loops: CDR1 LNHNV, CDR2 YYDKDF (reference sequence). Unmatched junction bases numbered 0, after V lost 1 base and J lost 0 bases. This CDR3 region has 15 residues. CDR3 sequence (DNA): TGTGCCACCAGCAGAGCTAGCGGGAGCTCCTACGAGCAGTACTTC. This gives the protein CATSRASGSSYEQYF.

The CDR3 reads CASSSSGQERNTEAFF. The DNA for the CDR3 is TGTGCCAGCAGTTCGTCGGGACAGGAGCGGAACACTGAAGCTTTCTTT. This chain uses TRBV28 with TRBJ1-1; the match to TRBD1 covers 8 bases. V lost 4 bases to trimming and J lost 1 base; unmatched junction nucleotides: 8. The CDR3 loop spans 16 amino acids. Germline CDR1 reads MDHEN; CDR2 reads SYDVKM. The full variable domain, in which reference TRBV28 and TRBJ1-1 provide the parts outside the CDR3, is DVKVTQSSRYLVKRTGEKVFLECVQDMDHENMFWYRQDPGLGLRLIYFSYDVKMKEKGDIPEGYSVSREKKERFSLILESASTNQTSMYLCASSSSGQERNTEAFFGQGTRLTVV.

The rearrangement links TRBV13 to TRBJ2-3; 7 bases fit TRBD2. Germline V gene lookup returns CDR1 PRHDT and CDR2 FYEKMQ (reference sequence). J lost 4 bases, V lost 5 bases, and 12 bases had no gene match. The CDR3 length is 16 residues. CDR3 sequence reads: CASSAVGGPGSDTQYF. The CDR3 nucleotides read TGTGCCAGCAGCGCCGTGGGAGGGCCGGGGTCAGATACGCAGTATTTT.

This CDR3 reads CASSDGRSNTEAFF. The DNA of the CDR3 is TGCGCCAGCAGTGATGGTCGGAGTAACACTGAAGCTTTCTTT. The chain combines TRBV10-1 with TRBJ1-1; D gene unclear. CDR1 and CDR2 (germline): WNHNN, SYGVQD (reference sequence). V was pared by 3 bases and J by 2 bases, with 10 bases between. The CDR3 contains 14 residues.